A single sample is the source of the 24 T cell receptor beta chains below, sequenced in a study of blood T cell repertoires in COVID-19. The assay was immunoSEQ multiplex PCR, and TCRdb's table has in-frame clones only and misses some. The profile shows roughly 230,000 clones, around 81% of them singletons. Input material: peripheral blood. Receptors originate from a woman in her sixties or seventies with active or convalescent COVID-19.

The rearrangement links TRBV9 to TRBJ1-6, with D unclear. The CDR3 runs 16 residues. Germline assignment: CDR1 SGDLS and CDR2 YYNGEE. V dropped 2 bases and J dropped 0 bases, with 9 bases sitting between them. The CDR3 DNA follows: TGTGCCAGCAGCGTTGGAGGGAGCTCCTATAATTCACCCCTCCACTTT. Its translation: CASSVGGSSYNSPLHF.

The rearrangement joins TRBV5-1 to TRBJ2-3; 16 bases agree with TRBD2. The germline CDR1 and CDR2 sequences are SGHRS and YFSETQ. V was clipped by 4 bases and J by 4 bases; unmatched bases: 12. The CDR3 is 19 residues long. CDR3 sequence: CASSPFPGLAGGSSDTQYF. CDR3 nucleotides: TGCGCCAGCAGCCCGTTCCCGGGACTAGCGGGAGGGAGTTCAGATACGCAGTATTTT. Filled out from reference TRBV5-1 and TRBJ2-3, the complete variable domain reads KAGVTQTPRYLIKTRGQQVTLSCSPISGHRSVSWYQQTPGQGLQFLFEYFSETQRNKGNFPGRFSGRQFSNSRSEMNVSTLELGDSALYLCASSPFPGLAGGSSDTQYFGPGTRLTVL.

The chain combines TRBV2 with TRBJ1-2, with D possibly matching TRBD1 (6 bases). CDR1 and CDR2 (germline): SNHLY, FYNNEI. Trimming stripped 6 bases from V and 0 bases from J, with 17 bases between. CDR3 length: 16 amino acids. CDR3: CASSRTGQGANYGYTF. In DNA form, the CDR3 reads TGTGCCAGCAGCAGGACGGGACAAGGGGCTAACTATGGCTACACCTTC.

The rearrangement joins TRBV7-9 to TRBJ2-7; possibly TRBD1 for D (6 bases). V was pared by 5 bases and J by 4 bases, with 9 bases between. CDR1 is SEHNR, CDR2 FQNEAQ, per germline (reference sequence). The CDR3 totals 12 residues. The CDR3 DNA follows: TGTGCCAGCAGCCCCACAGGGTACGAGCAGTACGTC. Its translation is CASSPTGYEQYV.

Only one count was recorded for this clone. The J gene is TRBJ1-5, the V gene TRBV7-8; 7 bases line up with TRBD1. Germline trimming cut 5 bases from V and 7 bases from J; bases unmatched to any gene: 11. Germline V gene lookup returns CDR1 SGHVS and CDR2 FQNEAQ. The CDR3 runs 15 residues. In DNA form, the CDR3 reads TGTGCCAGCAGCCAATCCGGGACAGAGGGGCAGCCCCAGCATTTT. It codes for CASSQSGTEGQPQHF.

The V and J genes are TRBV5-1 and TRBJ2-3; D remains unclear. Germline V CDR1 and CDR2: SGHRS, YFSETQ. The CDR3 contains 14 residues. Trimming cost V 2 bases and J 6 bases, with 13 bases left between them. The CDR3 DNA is TGCGCCAGCAGCTTCAGAGACTCGGATGATACGCAGTATTTT. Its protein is CASSFRDSDDTQYF. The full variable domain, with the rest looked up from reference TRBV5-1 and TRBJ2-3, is KAGVTQTPRYLIKTRGQQVTLSCSPISGHRSVSWYQQTPGQGLQFLFEYFSETQRNKGNFPGRFSGRQFSNSRSEMNVSTLELGDSALYLCASSFRDSDDTQYFGPGTRLTVL.

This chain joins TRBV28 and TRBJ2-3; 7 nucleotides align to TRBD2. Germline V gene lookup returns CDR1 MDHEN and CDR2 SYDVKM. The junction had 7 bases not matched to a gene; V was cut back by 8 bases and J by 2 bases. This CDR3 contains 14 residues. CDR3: CASASGGYTDTQYF. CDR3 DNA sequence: TGTGCCAGCGCCTCCGGGGGGTACACAGATACGCAGTATTTT.

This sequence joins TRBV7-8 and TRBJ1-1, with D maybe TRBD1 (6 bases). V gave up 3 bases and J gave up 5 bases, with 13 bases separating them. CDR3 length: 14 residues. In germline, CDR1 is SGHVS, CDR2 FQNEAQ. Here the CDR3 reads CASSLAGEDTEAFF. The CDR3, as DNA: TGTGCCAGCAGCTTGGCAGGGGAAGATACTGAAGCTTTCTTT.

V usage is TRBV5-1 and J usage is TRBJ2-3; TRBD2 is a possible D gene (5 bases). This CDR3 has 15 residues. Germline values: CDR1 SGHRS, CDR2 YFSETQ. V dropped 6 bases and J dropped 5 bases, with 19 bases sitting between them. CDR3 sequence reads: CASNSGIPIGDTQYF. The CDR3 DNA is TGCGCCAGCAACTCCGGGATCCCAATTGGAGATACGCAGTATTTT. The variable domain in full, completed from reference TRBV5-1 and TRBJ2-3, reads KAGVTQTPRYLIKTRGQQVTLSCSPISGHRSVSWYQQTPGQGLQFLFEYFSETQRNKGNFPGRFSGRQFSNSRSEMNVSTLELGDSALYLCASNSGIPIGDTQYFGPGTRLTVL.

As DNA, the CDR3 is TGTGCCAGCAGTCGAAGATATACTTTGACAGGGGACCACGAGCAGTACGTC. Its translation: CASSRRYTLTGDHEQYV. This chain connects TRBV28 to TRBJ2-7; 8 nucleotides align to TRBD1. This CDR3 has 17 amino acids. Germline V gives CDR1 MDHEN, CDR2 SYDVKM. The V gene end was trimmed by 5 bases and the J gene end by 5 bases; junction bases not matched to a gene: 17.

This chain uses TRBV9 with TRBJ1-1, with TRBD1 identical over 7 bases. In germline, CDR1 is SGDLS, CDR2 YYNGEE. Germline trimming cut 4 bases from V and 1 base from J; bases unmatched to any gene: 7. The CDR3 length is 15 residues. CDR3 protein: CASSPTGQQNTEAFF. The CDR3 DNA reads TGTGCCAGCAGCCCAACGGGACAGCAGAACACTGAAGCTTTCTTT. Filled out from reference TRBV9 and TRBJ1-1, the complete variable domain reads DSGVTQTPKHLITATGQRVTLRCSPRSGDLSVYWYQQSLDQGLQFLIQYYNGEERAKGNILERFSAQQFPDLHSELNLSSLELGDSALYFCASSPTGQQNTEAFFGQGTRLTVV.

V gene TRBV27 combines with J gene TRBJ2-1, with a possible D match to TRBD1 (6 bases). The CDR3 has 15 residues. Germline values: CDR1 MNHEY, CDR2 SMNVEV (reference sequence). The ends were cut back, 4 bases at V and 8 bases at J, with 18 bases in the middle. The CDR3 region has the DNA TGTGCCAGCAGTTCCGAGGACAGAATGAGGTATGAGCAGTTCTTC. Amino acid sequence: CASSSEDRMRYEQFF.

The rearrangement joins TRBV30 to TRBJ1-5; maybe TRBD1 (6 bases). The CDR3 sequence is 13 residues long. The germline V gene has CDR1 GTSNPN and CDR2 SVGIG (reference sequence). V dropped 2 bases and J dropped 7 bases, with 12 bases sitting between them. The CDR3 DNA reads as TGTGCCTGGAGTATCACAGGGAACCAGCCCCAGCATTTT. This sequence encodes CAWSITGNQPQHF.

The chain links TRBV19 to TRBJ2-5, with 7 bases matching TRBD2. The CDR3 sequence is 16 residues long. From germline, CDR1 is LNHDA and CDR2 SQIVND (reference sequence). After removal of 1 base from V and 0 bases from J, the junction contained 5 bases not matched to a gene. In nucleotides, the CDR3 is TGTGCCAGTAGTATAGCAGGAGCGGGGAACCAAGAGACCCAGTACTTC. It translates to CASSIAGAGNQETQYF. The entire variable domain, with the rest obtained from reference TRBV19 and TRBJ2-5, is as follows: DGGITQSPKYLFRKEGQNVTLSCEQNLNHDAMYWYRQDPGQGLRLIYYSQIVNDFQKGDIAEGYSVSREKKESFPLTVTSAQKNPTAFYLCASSIAGAGNQETQYFGPGTRLLVL.

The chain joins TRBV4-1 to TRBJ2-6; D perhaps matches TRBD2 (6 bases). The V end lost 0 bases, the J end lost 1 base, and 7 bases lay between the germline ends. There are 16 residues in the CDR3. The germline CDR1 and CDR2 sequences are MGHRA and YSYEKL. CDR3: CASSQDRGSGANVLTF. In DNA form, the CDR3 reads TGCGCCAGCAGCCAAGACCGGGGGTCTGGGGCCAACGTCCTGACTTTC.

CDR3 nucleotide sequence: TGCGCCAGCAGCTTGGAGGCTAGCGGGAGCAATGAGCAGTTCTTC. It is translated as CASSLEASGSNEQFF. The rearrangement joins TRBV5-1 to TRBJ2-1, with 10 bases that match TRBD2. Unmatched junction bases numbered 3, after V lost 0 bases and J lost 6 bases. Looked up from germline, CDR1 is SGHRS and CDR2 is YFSETQ. There are 15 residues in the CDR3.

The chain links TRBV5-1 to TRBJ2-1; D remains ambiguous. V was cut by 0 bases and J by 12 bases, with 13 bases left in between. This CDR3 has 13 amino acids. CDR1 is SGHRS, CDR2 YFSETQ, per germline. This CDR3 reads CASSLEAIGMQFF. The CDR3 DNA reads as TGCGCCAGCAGCTTGGAAGCTATCGGTATGCAGTTCTTC.

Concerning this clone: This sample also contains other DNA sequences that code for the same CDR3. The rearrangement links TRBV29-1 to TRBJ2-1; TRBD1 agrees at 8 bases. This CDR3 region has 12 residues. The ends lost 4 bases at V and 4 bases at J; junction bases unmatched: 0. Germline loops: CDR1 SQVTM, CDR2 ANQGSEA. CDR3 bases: TGCAGCGTTGGACAGGGGTACAATGAGCAGTTCTTC. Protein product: CSVGQGYNEQFF.

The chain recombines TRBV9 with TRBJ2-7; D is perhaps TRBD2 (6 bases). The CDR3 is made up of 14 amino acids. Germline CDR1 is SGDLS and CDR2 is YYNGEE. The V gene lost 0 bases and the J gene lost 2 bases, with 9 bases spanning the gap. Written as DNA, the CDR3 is TGTGCCAGCAGCGTAGTTGCGGGGCCCTACGAGCAGTACTTC. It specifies CASSVVAGPYEQYF.

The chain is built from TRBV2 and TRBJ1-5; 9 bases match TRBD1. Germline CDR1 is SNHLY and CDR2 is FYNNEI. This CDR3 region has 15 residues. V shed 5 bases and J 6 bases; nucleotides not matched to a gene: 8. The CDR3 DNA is TGTGCCAGCAGTTCGACAGGGGGTATCGGTCAGCCCCAGCATTTT. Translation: CASSSTGGIGQPQHF.

The CDR3 protein is CASSQEGPVADTQYF. In nucleotides, the CDR3 is TGTGCCAGCAGCCAAGAGGGTCCCGTAGCGGATACGCAGTATTTT. The V gene is TRBV4-2, the J gene TRBJ2-3, with a possible D match to TRBD2 (5 bases). Per germline, CDR1 LGHNA and CDR2 YNFKEQ. The CDR3 is 15 amino acids. V dropped 0 bases and J dropped 6 bases, with 13 bases sitting between them.

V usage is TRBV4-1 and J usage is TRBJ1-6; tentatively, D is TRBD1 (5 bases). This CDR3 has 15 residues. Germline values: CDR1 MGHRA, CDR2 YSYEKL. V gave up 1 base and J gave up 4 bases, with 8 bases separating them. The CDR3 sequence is CASSQVAGYNSPLHF. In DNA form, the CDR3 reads TGCGCCAGCAGCCAAGTTGCAGGGTATAATTCACCCCTCCACTTT.

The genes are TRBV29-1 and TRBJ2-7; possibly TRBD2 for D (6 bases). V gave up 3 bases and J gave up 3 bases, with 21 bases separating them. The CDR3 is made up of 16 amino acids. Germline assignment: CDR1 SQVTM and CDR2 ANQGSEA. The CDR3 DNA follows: TGCAGCGTTGAGGCTAGCGCGCTGGGGGATTACTACGAGCAGTACTTC. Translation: CSVEASALGDYYEQYF.

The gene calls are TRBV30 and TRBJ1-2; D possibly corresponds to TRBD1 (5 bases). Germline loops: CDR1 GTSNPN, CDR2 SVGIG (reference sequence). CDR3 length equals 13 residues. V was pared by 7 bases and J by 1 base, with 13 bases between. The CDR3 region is CASSAGINYGYTF. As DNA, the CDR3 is TGTGCCTCCTCTGCAGGGATTAACTATGGCTACACCTTC.